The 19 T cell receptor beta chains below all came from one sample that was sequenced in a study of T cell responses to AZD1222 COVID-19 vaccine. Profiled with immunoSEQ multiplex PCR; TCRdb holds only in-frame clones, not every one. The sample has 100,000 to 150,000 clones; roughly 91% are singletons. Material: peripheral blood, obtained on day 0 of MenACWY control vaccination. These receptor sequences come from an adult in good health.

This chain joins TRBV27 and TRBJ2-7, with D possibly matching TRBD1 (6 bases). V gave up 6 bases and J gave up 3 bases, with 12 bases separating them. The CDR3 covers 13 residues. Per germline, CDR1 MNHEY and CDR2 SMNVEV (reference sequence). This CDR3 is CASRQGEGYEQYV. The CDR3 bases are TGTGCCAGCAGACAGGGCGAGGGCTACGAGCAGTACGTC.

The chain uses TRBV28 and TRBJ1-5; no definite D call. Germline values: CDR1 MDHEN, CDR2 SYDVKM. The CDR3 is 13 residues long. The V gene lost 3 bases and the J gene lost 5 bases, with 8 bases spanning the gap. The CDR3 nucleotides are TGTGCCAGCAGTTTGCCAGGAGATCAGCCCCAGCATTTT. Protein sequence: CASSLPGDQPQHF.

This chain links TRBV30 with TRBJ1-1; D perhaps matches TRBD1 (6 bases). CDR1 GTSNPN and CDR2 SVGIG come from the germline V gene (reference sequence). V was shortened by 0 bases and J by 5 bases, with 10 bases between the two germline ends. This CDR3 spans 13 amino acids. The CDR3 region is CAWSVGQGTEAFF. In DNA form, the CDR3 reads TGTGCCTGGAGTGTCGGGCAGGGGACTGAAGCTTTCTTT. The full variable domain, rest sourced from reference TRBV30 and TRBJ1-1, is SQTIHQWPATLVQPVGSPLSLECTVEGTSNPNLYWYRQAAGRGLQLLFYSVGIGQISSEVPQNLSASRPQDRQFILSSKKLLLSDSGFYLCAWSVGQGTEAFFGQGTRLTVV.

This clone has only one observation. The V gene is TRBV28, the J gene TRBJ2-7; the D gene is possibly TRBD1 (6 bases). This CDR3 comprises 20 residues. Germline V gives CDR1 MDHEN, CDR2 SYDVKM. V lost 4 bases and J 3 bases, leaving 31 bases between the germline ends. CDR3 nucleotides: TGTGCCAGCAGTTCCCATTCCCTGACAGGTAGAGGGTATGGGCTCTACGAGCAGTACGTC. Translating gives CASSSHSLTGRGYGLYEQYV.

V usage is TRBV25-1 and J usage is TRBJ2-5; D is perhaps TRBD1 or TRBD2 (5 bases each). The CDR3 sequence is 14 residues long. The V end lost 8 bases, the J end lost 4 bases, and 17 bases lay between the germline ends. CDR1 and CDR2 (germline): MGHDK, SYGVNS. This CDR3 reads CASWGDRGLETQYF. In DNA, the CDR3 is TGTGCCAGCTGGGGAGATAGGGGCCTAGAGACCCAGTACTTC.

The CDR3 nucleotides are TGTGCCAGCAGTTCGGCAGGAGTGTTTGGCTACACCTTC. It is translated as CASSSAGVFGYTF. This chain joins TRBV28 and TRBJ1-2, with D unclear. The CDR3 contains 13 residues. Trimming removed 4 bases from V and 7 bases from J, with 13 bases in between. Germline V gene lookup returns CDR1 MDHEN and CDR2 SYDVKM.

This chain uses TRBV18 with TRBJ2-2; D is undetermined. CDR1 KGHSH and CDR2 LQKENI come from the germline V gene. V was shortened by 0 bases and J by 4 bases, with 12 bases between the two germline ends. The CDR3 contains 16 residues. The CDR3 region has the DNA TGTGCCAGCTCACCACCCGCCCGCGGTGGCACCGGGGAGCTGTTTTTT. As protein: CASSPPARGGTGELFF.

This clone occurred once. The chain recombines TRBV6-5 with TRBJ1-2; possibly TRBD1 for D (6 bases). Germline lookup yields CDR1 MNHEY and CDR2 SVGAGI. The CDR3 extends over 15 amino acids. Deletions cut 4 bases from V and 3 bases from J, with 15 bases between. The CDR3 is CASSSPLAGDYGYTF. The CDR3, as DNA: TGTGCCAGCAGTTCCCCCCTGGCAGGGGACTATGGCTACACCTTC.

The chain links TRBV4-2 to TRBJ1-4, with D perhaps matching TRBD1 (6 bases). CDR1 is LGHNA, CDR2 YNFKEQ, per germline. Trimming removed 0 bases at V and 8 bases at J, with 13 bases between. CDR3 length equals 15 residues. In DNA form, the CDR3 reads TGTGCCAGCAGCCAAGATCCGGGGGCAGGGGAAAAACTGTTTTTT. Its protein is CASSQDPGAGEKLFF.

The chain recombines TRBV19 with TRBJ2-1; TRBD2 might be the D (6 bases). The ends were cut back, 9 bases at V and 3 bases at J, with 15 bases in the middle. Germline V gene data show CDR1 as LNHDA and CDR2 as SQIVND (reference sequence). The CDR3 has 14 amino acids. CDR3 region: CASSITGSYNEQFF. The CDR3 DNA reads TGTGCCAGCTCCATTACCGGGAGCTACAATGAGCAGTTCTTC.

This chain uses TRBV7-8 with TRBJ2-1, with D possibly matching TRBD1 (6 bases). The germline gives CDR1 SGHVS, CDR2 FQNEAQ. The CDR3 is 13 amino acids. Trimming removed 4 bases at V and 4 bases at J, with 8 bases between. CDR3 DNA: TGTGCCAGCAGCTCAACAGGGTACAATGAGCAGTTCTTC. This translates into CASSSTGYNEQFF.

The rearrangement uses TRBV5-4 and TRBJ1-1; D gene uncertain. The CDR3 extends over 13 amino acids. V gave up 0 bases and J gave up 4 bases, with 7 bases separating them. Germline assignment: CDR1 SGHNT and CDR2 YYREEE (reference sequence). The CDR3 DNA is TGTGCCAGCAGCTTGGAGCGGGGCACTGAAGCTTTCTTT. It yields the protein CASSLERGTEAFF.

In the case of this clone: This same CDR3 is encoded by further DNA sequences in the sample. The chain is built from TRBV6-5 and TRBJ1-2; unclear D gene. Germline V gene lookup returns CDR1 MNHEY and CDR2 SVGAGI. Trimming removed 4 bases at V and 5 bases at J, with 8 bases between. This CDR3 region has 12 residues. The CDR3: CASSSDTYGYTF. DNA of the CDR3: TGTGCCAGCAGTTCCGACACTTATGGCTACACCTTC.

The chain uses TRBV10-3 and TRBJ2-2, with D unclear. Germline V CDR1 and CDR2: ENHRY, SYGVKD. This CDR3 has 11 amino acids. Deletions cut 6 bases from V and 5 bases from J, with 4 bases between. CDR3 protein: CAISRTGELFF. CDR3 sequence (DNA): TGTGCCATCAGCCGAACCGGGGAGCTGTTTTTT.

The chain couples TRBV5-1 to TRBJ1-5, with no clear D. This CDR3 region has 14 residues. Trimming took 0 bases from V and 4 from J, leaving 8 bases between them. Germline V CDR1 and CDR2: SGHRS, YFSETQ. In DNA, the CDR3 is TGCGCCAGCAGCTTGGACGGGAATAATCAGCCCCAGCATTTT. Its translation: CASSLDGNNQPQHF.

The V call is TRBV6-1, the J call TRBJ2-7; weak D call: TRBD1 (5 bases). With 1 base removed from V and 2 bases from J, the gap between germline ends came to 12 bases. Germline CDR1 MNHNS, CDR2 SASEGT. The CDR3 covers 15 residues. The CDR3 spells CASSEGLDSPYEQYV. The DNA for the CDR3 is TGTGCCAGCAGTGAAGGTCTAGACAGTCCCTACGAGCAGTACGTC.

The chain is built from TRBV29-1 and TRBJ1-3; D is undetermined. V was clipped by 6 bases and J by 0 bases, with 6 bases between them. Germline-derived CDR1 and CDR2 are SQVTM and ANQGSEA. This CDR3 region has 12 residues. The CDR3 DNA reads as TGCAGCGTGGGATTCTCTGGAAACACCATATATTTT. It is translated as CSVGFSGNTIYF.

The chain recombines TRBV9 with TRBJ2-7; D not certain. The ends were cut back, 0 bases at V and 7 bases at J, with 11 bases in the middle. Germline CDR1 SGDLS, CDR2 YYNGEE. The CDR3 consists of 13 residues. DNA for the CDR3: TGTGCCAGCAGCGTAGAGACGGTGGGGGAGCAGTACTTC. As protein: CASSVETVGEQYF.

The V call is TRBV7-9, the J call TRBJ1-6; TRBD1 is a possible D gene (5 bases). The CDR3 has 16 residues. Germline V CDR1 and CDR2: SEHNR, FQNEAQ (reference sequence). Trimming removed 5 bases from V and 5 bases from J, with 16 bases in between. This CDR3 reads CASSPGDGVNNSPLHF. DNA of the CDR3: TGTGCCAGCAGCCCTGGGGACGGAGTAAATAATTCACCCCTCCACTTT.